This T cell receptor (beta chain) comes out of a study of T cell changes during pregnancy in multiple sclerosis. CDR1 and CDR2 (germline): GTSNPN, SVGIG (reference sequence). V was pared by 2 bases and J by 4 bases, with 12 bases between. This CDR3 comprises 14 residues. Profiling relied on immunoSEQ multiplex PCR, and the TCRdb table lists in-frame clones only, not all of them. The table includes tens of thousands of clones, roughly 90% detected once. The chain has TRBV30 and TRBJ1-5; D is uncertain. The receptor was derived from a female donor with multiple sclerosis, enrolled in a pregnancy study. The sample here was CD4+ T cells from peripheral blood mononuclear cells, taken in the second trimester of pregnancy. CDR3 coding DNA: TGTGCCTGGAGTATCGCCAGCGGGAATCAGCCCCAGCATTTT. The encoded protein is CAWSIASGNQPQHF. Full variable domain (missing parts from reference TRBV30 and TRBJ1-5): SQTIHQWPATLVQPVGSPLSLECTVEGTSNPNLYWYRQAAGRGLQLLFYSVGIGQISSEVPQNLSASRPQDRQFILSSKKLLLSDSGFYLCAWSIASGNQPQHFGDGTRLSIL.